Listed below are T cell receptor beta chains from one sample, sequenced in a study of T cell responses to AZD1222 COVID-19 vaccine. The method was immunoSEQ multiplex PCR; TCRdb's version includes in-frame clones alone and lacks a portion of them. Seen here are 130,000 or so clones, about nine tenths observed once, and the top ten hold around 0.99%. Specimen: peripheral blood, collected 28 days after the second AZD1222 dose. The receptors originated from an adult who received the AZD1222 COVID-19 vaccine. CDR3s include the opening cysteine and the closing phenylalanine or tryptophan. A D gene is named only where the DNA matches it firmly. Clone size is shown for a subset of rows, as once, few, many or a class of expanded clone.

j_gene | len | v_gene | abundance | d_gene | CDR3aa | CDR3nt
TRBJ2-1 | 15 | TRBV18 | NA | NA | CASSSLAAEYNEQFF | TGTGCCAGCTCATCCCTGGCGGCCGAATACAATGAGCAGTTCTTC
TRBJ1-1 | 12 | TRBV5-4 | NA | NA | CASSLEGVEAFF | TGTGCCAGCAGCTTAGAAGGGGTTGAAGCTTTCTTT
TRBJ1-1 | 17 | TRBV5-6 | NA | TRBD1 | CASSIRPGTVTATEAFF | TGTGCCAGCAGCATCCGTCCCGGGACAGTCACGGCCACTGAAGCTTTCTTT
TRBJ2-5 | 14 | TRBV30 | NA | NA | CAWSVGRSQETQYF | TGTGCCTGGAGTGTAGGGAGGTCACAAGAGACCCAGTACTTC
TRBJ1-3 | 14 | TRBV7-9 | NA | NA | CASGRPSSGNTIYF | TGTGCCAGCGGGAGGCCTTCCTCTGGAAACACCATATATTTT
TRBJ2-5 | 12 | TRBV10-1 | once | NA | CAKPDRTETQYF | TGCGCCAAACCCGACAGGACCGAGACCCAGTACTTC
TRBJ1-5 | 14 | TRBV24-1 | NA | TRBD1 | CATGPGGSNQPQHF | TGTGCCACCGGCCCAGGGGGGAGCAATCAGCCCCAGCATTTT
TRBJ1-6 | 12 | TRBV6-5 | few | NA | CASSYPDSPLHF | TGTGCCAGCAGTTACCCTGATTCACCCCTCCACTTT
TRBJ2-5 | 15 | TRBV6-5 | NA | NA | CASTSVRGFGETQYF | TGTGCCAGCACCTCTGTTCGTGGGTTCGGAGAGACCCAGTACTTC
TRBJ2-2 | 14 | TRBV19 | NA | NA | CASSANPNTGELFF | TGTGCCAGTAGTGCAAATCCTAACACCGGGGAGCTGTTTTTT
TRBJ2-3 | 15 | TRBV5-1 | NA | TRBD2 | CASSFRGRATDTQYF | TGCGCCAGCAGCTTCCGCGGGAGGGCCACAGATACGCAGTATTTT
TRBJ1-2 | 12 | TRBV12-3/TRBV12-4 | NA | NA | CASSTGTDGYTF | TGTGCCAGCAGTACCGGGACGGATGGCTACACCTTC
TRBJ1-2 | 12 | TRBV19 | few | NA | CASSISPPGYTF | TGTGCCAGTAGTATATCCCCACCGGGCTACACCTTC
TRBJ1-5 | 13 | TRBV3-1/TRBV3-2 | NA | NA | CASSLRANQPQHF | TGTGCCAGCAGCCTCCGGGCCAATCAGCCCCAGCATTTT
TRBJ2-5 | 13 | TRBV3-1/TRBV3-2 | NA | NA | CASSPIPQKTQYF | TGTGCCAGCAGCCCCATACCCCAAAAGACCCAGTACTTC
TRBJ2-3 | 16 | TRBV5-1 | NA | NA | CASSTSRDSSTDTQYF | TGCGCCAGCAGCACATCCAGGGATTCGAGCACAGATACGCAGTATTTT
TRBJ2-1 | 15 | TRBV11-3 | NA | TRBD2 | CASSGLAGGGDEQFF | TGTGCCAGCAGTGGACTAGCGGGAGGCGGGGATGAGCAGTTCTTC
TRBJ1-1 | 14 | TRBV7-3 | once | NA | CASRDSSGNTEAFF | TGTGCCAGCAGGGATTCGTCGGGGAACACTGAAGCTTTCTTT
TRBJ2-1 | 12 | TRBV28 | NA | NA | CASGRGYNEQFF | TGTGCCAGCGGTAGGGGGTACAATGAGCAGTTCTTC
TRBJ1-4 | 15 | TRBV30 | NA | TRBD1 | CAWSITGGVGEKLFF | TGTGCCTGGAGTATCACAGGGGGTGTAGGTGAAAAACTGTTTTTT
TRBJ2-1 | 14 | TRBV5-5 | NA | NA | CASSLVGRSNEQFF | TGTGCCAGCAGCTTGGTGGGACGCAGCAATGAGCAGTTCTTC
TRBJ2-3 | 15 | TRBV9 | NA | NA | CASSVGGLSTDTQYF | TGTGCCAGCAGCGTAGGCGGACTATCCACAGATACGCAGTATTTT
TRBJ2-2 | 12 | TRBV30 | NA | NA | CAWNTDTGELFF | TGTGCCTGGAATACGGACACCGGGGAGCTGTTTTTT
TRBJ1-4 | 11 | TRBV18 | NA | NA | CASGTNEKLFF | TGTGCCAGCGGTACTAATGAAAAACTGTTTTTT
TRBJ1-2 | 15 | TRBV7-9 | NA | TRBD1 | CASSSPGQGSYGYTF | TGTGCCAGCAGCTCGCCGGGACAGGGGAGCTATGGCTACACCTTC
TRBJ2-1 | 15 | TRBV6-4 | NA | NA | CASSFDPVSYNEQFF | TGTGCCAGCAGTTTCGACCCCGTGTCCTACAATGAGCAGTTCTTC
TRBJ1-2 | 12 | TRBV28 | NA | NA | CASSQSDYGYTF | TGTGCCAGCAGTCAGTCAGACTATGGCTACACCTTC
TRBJ1-6 | 15 | TRBV6-5 | few | TRBD1 | CASSRRDRGNSPLHF | TGTGCCAGCAGCCGCCGGGACAGGGGTAATTCACCCCTCCACTTT
TRBJ2-3 | 16 | TRBV15 | NA | NA | CATSRGRGSPTDTQYF | TGTGCCACCAGCAGAGGCCGTGGTTCACCCACAGATACGCAGTATTTT
TRBJ2-7 | 14 | TRBV19 | NA | NA | CASSISGYGGEQYF | TGTGCCAGTAGTATATCAGGTTACGGTGGCGAGCAGTACTTC
TRBJ2-3 | 12 | TRBV30 | NA | NA | CACSGGTDTQYF | TGTGCCTGCTCAGGGGGCACAGATACGCAGTATTTT
TRBJ1-2 | 12 | TRBV30 | NA | NA | CAWTDSVKGYTF | TGTGCCTGGACCGACTCGGTCAAGGGCTACACCTTC
TRBJ1-5 | 13 | TRBV7-9 | NA | NA | CASSFQFNQPQHF | TGTGCCAGCAGCTTTCAGTTCAATCAGCCCCAGCATTTT
TRBJ2-7 | 15 | TRBV29-1 | NA | NA | CSVYTGDGRSYEQYF | TGCAGCGTTTACACAGGGGACGGGAGATCCTACGAGCAGTACTTC
TRBJ1-5 | 16 | TRBV6-2/TRBV6-3 | NA | NA | CASSYPKSGGNQPQHF | TGTGCCAGCAGTTACCCAAAAAGCGGGGGCAATCAGCCCCAGCATTTT
TRBJ1-3 | 16 | TRBV7-6 | NA | NA | CASSSHDGSTGNTIYF | TGTGCCAGCAGCTCTCACGACGGGTCAACAGGAAACACCATATATTTT
TRBJ2-1 | 12 | TRBV5-1 | NA | NA | CASSADYGEQFF | TGCGCCAGCAGCGCCGACTACGGTGAGCAGTTCTTC
TRBJ2-1 | 12 | TRBV7-3 | once | NA | CASSPTGGLAVF | TGTGCCAGCAGCCCCACCGGGGGGCTAGCAGTCTTC
TRBJ2-3 | 14 | TRBV13 | NA | NA | CASSFGLSTDTQYF | TGTGCCAGCAGCTTCGGCCTTAGCACAGATACGCAGTATTTT
TRBJ2-5 | 15 | TRBV5-1 | NA | NA | CASSLERTAPVTQYF | TGCGCCAGCAGCTTGGAAAGGACGGCACCGGTGACCCAGTACTTC
TRBJ1-5 | 16 | TRBV7-9 | NA | NA | CASSNEPRTGNQPQHF | TGTGCCAGCAGCAATGAACCCAGGACAGGCAATCAGCCCCAGCATTTT
TRBJ2-6 | 17 | TRBV5-1 | NA | NA | CASSLEFVGSGANVLTF | TGCGCCAGCAGCTTGGAGTTCGTCGGCTCTGGGGCCAACGTCCTGACTTTC
TRBJ2-7 | 14 | TRBV6-5 | NA | NA | CASSRDYAPGEQYF | TGTGCCAGCAGTCGGGATTATGCCCCGGGCGAGCAGTACTTC
TRBJ1-1 | 14 | TRBV6-5 | NA | TRBD1 | CASRTGGALTEAFF | TGTGCCAGCAGGACAGGGGGCGCCCTCACTGAAGCTTTCTTT
TRBJ2-7 | 14 | TRBV10-3 | NA | TRBD1 | CAISGSTGVYEQYF | TGTGCCATCAGTGGATCGACAGGGGTCTACGAGCAGTACTTC
TRBJ2-7 | 14 | TRBV13 | NA | NA | CASSLRVTGYEQYF | TGTGCCAGCAGCCTACGAGTCACAGGCTACGAGCAGTACTTC
TRBJ1-5 | 17 | TRBV5-4 | NA | TRBD1 | CASSNRDRGDSNQPQHF | TGTGCCAGCAGCAACCGGGACAGGGGCGATAGCAATCAGCCCCAGCATTTT
TRBJ2-1 | 16 | TRBV4-2 | NA | NA | CASSQVQLGDTGEQFF | TGTGCCAGCAGCCAAGTGCAGTTGGGGGACACGGGTGAGCAGTTCTTC
TRBJ2-5 | 16 | TRBV7-8 | NA | NA | CASSLSPGLLQETQYF | TGTGCCAGCAGCTTAAGCCCGGGACTCCTTCAAGAGACCCAGTACTTC
TRBJ1-2 | 13 | TRBV7-9 | once | NA | CASGTWADYGYTF | TGTGCCAGCGGTACGTGGGCAGACTATGGCTACACCTTC
TRBJ2-7 | 12 | TRBV6-5 | NA | NA | CASSPNLHEQYF | TGTGCCAGCAGTCCCAATCTGCACGAGCAGTACTTC
TRBJ2-7 | 14 | TRBV18 | NA | NA | CASSPSQSSYEQYF | TGTGCCAGCTCACCTTCACAAAGCTCCTACGAGCAGTACTTC
TRBJ2-7 | 16 | TRBV11-3 | NA | TRBD1 | CASSPNSGTGTYEQYF | TGTGCCAGCAGCCCCAACTCCGGGACAGGGACCTACGAGCAGTACTTC